This paragraph reports one T cell receptor beta chain. Its antigen is undetermined. Sequencing used immunoSEQ multiplex PCR; TCRdb keeps in-frame clones, though not all of them. The table records 37,000 or so clones, 80% to 90% of them present only once. The data belong to a study of siplizumab effects on memory and regulatory T cells. The CDR3 has 13 amino acids. Looked up from germline, CDR1 is SEHNR and CDR2 is FQNEAQ (reference sequence). The V gene lost 6 bases and the J gene lost 1 base, with 9 bases spanning the gap. Unstimulated naive, memory, effector memory and TEMRA subsets from three donor pairs were sequenced. Whole-study findings and limits: Both greater diversity than memory cells and a major contribution to the alloresponse seemed to characterize naive T cells.

This receptor was obtained from a human donor in good health. Sequenced material: naive CD4+ T cells sorted from blood. The V gene is TRBV7-9, the J gene TRBJ1-1; D uncertain. CDR3 in DNA: TGTGCCAGCAGTTTCGACGGGAACACTGAAGCTTTCTTT. Its protein product is CASSFDGNTEAFF. Looking up the rest from reference TRBV7-9 and TRBJ1-1 gives the full variable domain: DTGVSQNPRHKITKRGQNVTFRCDPISEHNRLYWYRQTLGQGPEFLTYFQNEAQLEKSRLLSDRFSAERPKGSFSTLEIQRTEQGDSAMYLCASSFDGNTEAFFGQGTRLTVV.